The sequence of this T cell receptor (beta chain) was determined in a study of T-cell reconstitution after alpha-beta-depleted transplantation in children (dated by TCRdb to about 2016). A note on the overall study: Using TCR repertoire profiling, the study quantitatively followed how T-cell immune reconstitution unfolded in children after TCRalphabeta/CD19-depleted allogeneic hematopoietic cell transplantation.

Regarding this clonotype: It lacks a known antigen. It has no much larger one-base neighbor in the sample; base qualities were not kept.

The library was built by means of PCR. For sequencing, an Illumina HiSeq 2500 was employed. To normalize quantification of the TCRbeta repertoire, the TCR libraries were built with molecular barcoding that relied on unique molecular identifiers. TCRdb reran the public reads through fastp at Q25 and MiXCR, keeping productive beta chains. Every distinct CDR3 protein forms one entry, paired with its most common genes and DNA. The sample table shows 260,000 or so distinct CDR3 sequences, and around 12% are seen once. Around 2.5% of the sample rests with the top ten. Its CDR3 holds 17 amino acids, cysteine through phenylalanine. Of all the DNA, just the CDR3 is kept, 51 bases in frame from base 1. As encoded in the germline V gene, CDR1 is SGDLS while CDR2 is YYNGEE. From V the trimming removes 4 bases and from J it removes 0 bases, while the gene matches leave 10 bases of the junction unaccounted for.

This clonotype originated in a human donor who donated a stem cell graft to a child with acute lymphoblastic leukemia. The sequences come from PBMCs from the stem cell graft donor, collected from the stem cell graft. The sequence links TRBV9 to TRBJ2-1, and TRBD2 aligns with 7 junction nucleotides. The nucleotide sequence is TGTGCCAGCAGCCCCCGGGGGGAAAATTACTCCTACAATGAGCAGTTCTTC. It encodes CASSPRGENYSYNEQFF.